One and the same sample provided the 8 T cell receptor beta chains below, sequenced in a study of T cells in Graves' hyperthyroidism and ophthalmopathy. Amplification of TCR beta CDR3 regions used RNA as the template. The HTBI primer set was used in a first-round RT-PCR of the TCR CDR3. TCRdb called the multiplex PCR reads again in MiXCR, with one record for every CDR3 protein. The repertoire holds around 600,000 distinct CDR3 sequences, with 14% as singletons. The sequenced sample was blood. Source of these receptors: a woman younger than 30 with Graves' ophthalmopathy.

This clonotype was recorded at least ten times. The rearrangement links TRBV3-1 to TRBJ1-5, with D perhaps matching TRBD1 (5 bases). Looked up from germline, CDR1 is LGHDT and CDR2 is YNNKEL (reference sequence). The CDR3 contains 15 residues. V was pared by 3 bases and J by 1 base, with 10 bases between. CDR3 in amino acids: CASSQGQGSNQPQHF. The CDR3 DNA follows: TGTGCCAGCAGCCAGGGCCAGGGAAGCAATCAGCCCCAGCATTTT. Combining the CDR3 with reference TRBV3-1 and TRBJ1-5 gives the whole variable domain DTAVSQTPKYLVTQMGNDKSIKCEQNLGHDTMYWYKQDSKKFLKIMFSYNNKELIINETVPNRFSPKSPDKAHLNLHINSLELGDSAVYFCASSQGQGSNQPQHFGDGTRLSIL.

Many counts were recorded for this clonotype. The J gene is TRBJ2-3, the V gene TRBV11-2, with D uncertain. CDR3 length: 14 amino acids. Germline CDR1 and CDR2: SGHAT and FQNNGV. Trimming cost V 0 bases and J 0 bases, with 4 bases left between them. The CDR3 region is CASSLELSTDTQYF. The CDR3 DNA reads as TGTGCCAGCAGCTTAGAATTGAGCACAGATACGCAGTATTTT.

In its sample, this clonotype was seen a few times. CDR3 amino acids: CASSSVGTSEQFF. DNA of the CDR3: TGTGCCAGTAGTAGCGTTGGGACAAGTGAGCAGTTCTTC. V and J are TRBV19 and TRBJ2-1, with a tentative D call TRBD1 (6 bases). Germline values: CDR1 LNHDA, CDR2 SQIVND (reference sequence). The CDR3 extends over 13 amino acids. V was shortened by 4 bases and J by 9 bases, with 13 bases between the two germline ends.

At least ten counts were recorded for this clonotype. V gene TRBV9 combines with J gene TRBJ1-6; TRBD1 agrees at 10 bases. CDR1 is SGDLS, CDR2 YYNGEE, per germline. V lost 3 bases, J lost 13 bases, and 10 bases stayed unmatched. The CDR3 has 15 amino acids. The CDR3 nucleotides are TGTGCCAGCAGCGCGGGACAGGGGATGGCGTTCCCCCTCCACTTT. This sequence encodes CASSAGQGMAFPLHF.

This clonotype was seen at least ten times. This rearrangement joins TRBV24-1 to TRBJ2-1; 10 bases fit TRBD1. This CDR3 contains 20 residues. After removal of 3 bases from V and 5 bases from J, the junction contained 18 bases not matched to a gene. Germline CDR1 is KGHDR and CDR2 is SFDVKD. The DNA for the CDR3 is TGTGCCACCAGTGATGGGGGGCTTGGGACAGGGGCCGGGGGCAACAATGAGCAGTTCTTC. Translating gives CATSDGGLGTGAGGNNEQFF.

As to this clonotype: Mismatch with germline at one junction end may stem from a read error. The CDR3 is CSVRSGSNYNEQFF. The CDR3, as DNA: TGCAGTGTTAGAAGCGGGAGTAATTACAATGAGCAGTTCTTC. The chain recombines TRBV20-1 with TRBJ2-1; 8 bases are a match to TRBD2. The CDR3 totals 14 residues. Germline V gene lookup returns CDR1 DFQATT and CDR2 SNEGSKA (reference sequence).

Many counts were recorded for this clonotype. The chain uses TRBV6-2 or TRBV6-3 and TRBJ2-7, with 7 bases fitting TRBD1. The CDR3 has 16 residues. J gave up 0 bases and V 4 bases, and 9 bases lay outside the gene matches. Germline V gene data show CDR1 as MNHEY and CDR2 as SVGEGT. CDR3 loop: CASSSSPGQSSYEQYF. The CDR3 coding sequence is TGTGCCAGCAGTTCCTCCCCGGGACAGTCCTCCTACGAGCAGTACTTC.

This clonotype occurred a few times. This rearrangement joins TRBV3-1 to TRBJ1-5; D unclear. Germline CDR1 LGHDT, CDR2 YNNKEL (reference sequence). Trimming cost V 5 bases and J 6 bases, with 11 bases left between them. The CDR3 length is 13 residues. CDR3 loop: CASSSHEGQPQHF. The CDR3 DNA reads TGTGCCAGCAGCTCTCACGAGGGTCAGCCCCAGCATTTT.